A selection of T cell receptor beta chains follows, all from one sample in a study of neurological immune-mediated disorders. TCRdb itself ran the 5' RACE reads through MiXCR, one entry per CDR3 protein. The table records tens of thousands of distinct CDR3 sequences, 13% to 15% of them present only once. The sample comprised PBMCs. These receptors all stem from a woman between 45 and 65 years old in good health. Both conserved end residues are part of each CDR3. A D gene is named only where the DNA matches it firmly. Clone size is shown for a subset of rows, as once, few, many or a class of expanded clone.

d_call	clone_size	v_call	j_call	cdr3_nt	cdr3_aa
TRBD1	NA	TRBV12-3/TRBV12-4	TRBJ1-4	TGTGCCAGCAGGACAGGGCCTGTCGGTGAAAAACTGTTTTTT	CASRTGPVGEKLFF
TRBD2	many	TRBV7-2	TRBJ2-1	TGTGCCAGCAGCTTAGCGACCGGGGGGATCAATGAGCAGTTCTTC	CASSLATGGINEQFF
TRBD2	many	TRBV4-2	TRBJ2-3	TGTGCCAGCAGCCCGACTAGCGGGGAGTCAAGCACAGATACGCAGTATTTT	CASSPTSGESSTDTQYF
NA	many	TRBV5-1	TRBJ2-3	TGCGCCAGCAGCTCTTCAGGAGGGGCAGATACGCAGTATTTT	CASSSSGGADTQYF
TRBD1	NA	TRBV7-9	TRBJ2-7	TGTGCCAGCAGCTCCCCGGCAGGGGGCATATACGAGCAGTACTTC	CASSSPAGGIYEQYF
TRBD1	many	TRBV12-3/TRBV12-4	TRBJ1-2	TGTGCCAGCAAGCTCGGGACAGGGGGCTACACCTTC	CASKLGTGGYTF
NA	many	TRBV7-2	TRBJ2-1	TGTGCCAGCAGCTTAAGGATGGGTGGGGAGCAGTTCTTC	CASSLRMGGEQFF
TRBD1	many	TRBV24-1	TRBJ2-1	TGTGCCACCAGTGTACAGGGGGCCTCACTAACGAGCTCCTACAATGAGCAGTTCTTC	CATSVQGASLTSSYNEQFF
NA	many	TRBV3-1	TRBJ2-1	TGTGCCAGCAGCCAAAACTGGGGGGTATACAATGAGCAGTTCTTC	CASSQNWGVYNEQFF
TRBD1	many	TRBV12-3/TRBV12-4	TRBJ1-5	TGTGCCAGCAGTTTAGATGGACAGGGAGTCCCTAGGCCCCAGCATTTT	CASSLDGQGVPRPQHF
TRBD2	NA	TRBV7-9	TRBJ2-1	TGTGCCAGCAGCTTTTGGACTAGCGGGATAAATGAGCAGTTCTTC	CASSFWTSGINEQFF
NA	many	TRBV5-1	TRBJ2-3	TGCGCCAGCAGCGAAATGGGTGCATTGGCAGATACGCAGTATTTT	CASSEMGALADTQYF
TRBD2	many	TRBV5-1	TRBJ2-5	TGCGCCAGCAGCTCAACTAGCGGGAGGACTCAAGAGACCCAGTACTTC	CASSSTSGRTQETQYF
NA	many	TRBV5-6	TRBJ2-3	TGTGCCAGCAGCTTGATCCCTACCTCTAGCACAGATACGCAGTATTTT	CASSLIPTSSTDTQYF
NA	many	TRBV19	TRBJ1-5	TGTGCCAGTAGTCGGGGTCCATATAGCAATCAGCCCCAGCATTTT	CASSRGPYSNQPQHF